Listed below are T cell receptor beta chains from one sample, sequenced in a study of blood T cell repertoires in COVID-19. The protocol was immunoSEQ multiplex PCR, while the TCRdb copy is restricted to in-frame clones and leaves out a portion. The sample records some 290,000 clones, approximately 81% being singletons. The sequencing sample was made of peripheral blood. Every receptor here comes from an older woman with active or convalescent COVID-19. CDR3s include the opening cysteine and the closing phenylalanine or tryptophan. A D gene is named only where the DNA matches it firmly. Expanded clones get a size class; other rows say once, few or many, or leave the size out.

D gene	clone size	J gene	V gene	CDR3 protein	CDR3 DNA
.	.	TRBJ2-7	TRBV5-1	CASSLGGTYEQYF	TGCGCCAGCAGCTTGGGAGGAACCTACGAGCAGTACTTC
TRBD1	.	TRBJ2-7	TRBV18	CASSQGTGRGSSYEQYF	TGTGCCAGCTCACAAGGGACAGGGCGAGGGAGCTCCTACGAGCAGTACTTC
TRBD2	.	TRBJ2-5	TRBV27	CAIGGAGGLGETQYF	TGTGCCATAGGGGGAGCGGGGGGGCTAGGGGAGACCCAGTACTTC
.	.	TRBJ2-7	TRBV27	CASSLPRGEQYF	TGTGCCAGCAGTTTACCCAGGGGCGAGCAGTACTTC
.	.	TRBJ2-7	TRBV20-1	CSAYSHEQYF	TGCAGTGCTTACAGCCACGAGCAGTACTTC
TRBD2	.	TRBJ2-3	TRBV18	CASFTEYGGSTDTQYF	TGTGCCAGTTTCACCGAATACGGGGGGAGCACAGATACGCAGTATTTT
TRBD1	once	TRBJ2-7	TRBV13	CASSQGQGEYEQYF	TGTGCCAGCAGCCAGGGACAGGGGGAATACGAGCAGTACTTC
.	.	TRBJ2-1	TRBV24-1	CATSDSGYNEQFF	TGTGCCACCAGTGATTCAGGGTACAATGAGCAGTTCTTC
.	few	TRBJ2-1	TRBV9	CASSATHEQFF	TGTGCCAGCAGCGCAACACATGAGCAGTTCTTC
TRBD1	.	TRBJ2-2	TRBV10-1	CASTRTGFPRTGELFF	TGCGCCAGCACCCGGACAGGGTTCCCTAGGACCGGGGAGCTGTTTTTT
TRBD2	.	TRBJ2-1	TRBV11-3	CASSPRESGGPNEQFF	TGTGCCAGCAGCCCTCGGGAGAGCGGGGGGCCCAATGAGCAGTTCTTC
TRBD1	.	TRBJ1-2	TRBV7-3	CASSSGQRRSYGYTF	TGTGCCAGCAGCTCGGGACAGCGCCGCTCCTATGGCTACACCTTC
.	.	TRBJ1-2	TRBV11-2	CASSSRWRGGVGYTF	TGTGCCAGCAGCTCCCGGTGGAGGGGAGGTGTTGGCTACACCTTC
.	.	TRBJ1-2	TRBV18	CASSTDPNYGYTF	TGTGCCAGCTCGACAGATCCTAACTATGGCTACACCTTC
.	few	TRBJ2-7	TRBV7-9	CASSLTQSASYEQYF	TGTGCCAGCAGCTTAACACAGTCCGCGTCCTACGAGCAGTACTTC
.	.	TRBJ1-2	TRBV6-2/TRBV6-3	CASSYLGDYGYTF	TGTGCCAGCAGTTATCTCGGGGACTATGGCTACACCTTC
TRBD1	.	TRBJ1-3	TRBV11-2	CASSLDTLPGQGVVRNTIYF	TGTGCCAGCAGCTTAGACACATTACCGGGACAGGGGGTTGTTAGAAACACCATATATTTT
.	.	TRBJ2-4	TRBV5-4	CASSSPHDGGRYIQYF	TGTGCCAGCAGCTCACCGCACGACGGGGGAAGGTACATTCAGTACTTC
.	.	TRBJ1-3	TRBV6-5	CASGADLGPGNTIYF	TGTGCCAGCGGGGCAGACCTGGGGCCTGGAAACACCATATATTTT
.	once	TRBJ2-7	TRBV6-1	CASSEAATIYEQYF	TGTGCCAGCAGTGAAGCGGCCACGATCTACGAGCAGTACTTC
.	.	TRBJ1-3	TRBV10-2	CASSEQGTGNTIYF	TGCGCCAGCAGTGAGCAGGGAACTGGAAACACCATATATTTT
TRBD2	.	TRBJ2-3	TRBV30	CAWRGGLAPTDTQYF	TGTGCCTGGAGGGGGGGACTAGCTCCCACAGATACGCAGTATTTT
TRBD1	.	TRBJ1-2	TRBV15	CATSRKTGGYGYTF	TGTGCCACCAGCAGGAAGACAGGGGGTTATGGCTACACCTTC
TRBD1	.	TRBJ1-2	TRBV4-2	CASSHTSDRGNYGYTF	TGTGCCAGCAGCCATACTTCCGACAGGGGTAACTATGGCTACACCTTC
.	.	TRBJ2-7	TRBV4-2	CASSQHYEQYF	TGTGCCAGCAGCCAACATTACGAGCAGTACTTC
TRBD1	.	TRBJ1-2	TRBV29-1	CSDKQGDYGYTF	TGCAGCGACAAACAGGGGGACTATGGCTACACCTTC
TRBD1	few	TRBJ2-7	TRBV30	CAWRGDRGPLYEQYF	TGTGCCTGGAGGGGAGACAGGGGACCCCTCTACGAGCAGTACTTC
TRBD1	.	TRBJ1-5	TRBV12-3/TRBV12-4	CASSDRDGQPQHF	TGTGCCAGCAGTGACAGGGATGGACAGCCCCAGCATTTT
TRBD2	.	TRBJ2-1	TRBV7-2	CASHSGGGGNEQFF	TGTGCCAGTCATAGCGGGGGGGGTGGCAATGAGCAGTTCTTC
TRBD1	.	TRBJ1-1	TRBV10-3	CAISGQGIEAFF	TGTGCCATCAGTGGACAGGGAATTGAAGCTTTCTTT
.	.	TRBJ2-1	TRBV28	CASTWGPERNNEQFF	TGTGCCAGCACTTGGGGGCCGGAACGGAACAATGAGCAGTTCTTC
TRBD1	.	TRBJ1-6	TRBV3-1/TRBV3-2	CASSQDPGQGINSPLHF	TGTGCCAGCAGCCAAGATCCGGGACAGGGGATCAATTCACCCCTCCACTTT
.	.	TRBJ2-7	TRBV9	CASSLDSSEQYF	TGTGCCAGCAGCCTGGACAGTTCCGAGCAGTACTTC
.	.	TRBJ2-3	TRBV3-1/TRBV3-2	CASSQDIVQQPTDTQYF	TGTGCCAGCAGCCAAGATATTGTACAACAGCCCACAGATACGCAGTATTTT
TRBD1	few	TRBJ2-5	TRBV9	CASTVGTAQETQYF	TGTGCCAGCACCGTAGGGACAGCCCAAGAGACCCAGTACTTC
TRBD1	.	TRBJ1-4	TRBV15	CATLPGDRGSEKLFF	TGTGCCACCCTGCCCGGGGACAGGGGCAGTGAAAAACTGTTTTTT
.	.	TRBJ1-1	TRBV19	CASCSGDHLNTEAFF	TGTGCCAGTTGTTCAGGGGACCACCTGAACACTGAAGCTTTCTTT
.	.	TRBJ2-6	TRBV4-2	CASSQDIISGANVLTF	TGTGCCAGCAGCCAAGATATAATTTCTGGGGCCAACGTCCTGACTTTC
.	few	TRBJ1-6	TRBV6-6	CASSPHSGQRLIMSPLHF	TGTGCCAGCAGTCCCCATTCCGGACAGCGGCTTATAATGTCACCCCTCCACTTT
TRBD1	once	TRBJ2-1	TRBV7-2	CASSLVQGGYNEQFF	TGTGCCAGCAGCTTAGTACAGGGGGGCTACAATGAGCAGTTCTTC
TRBD1	.	TRBJ2-3	TRBV2	CAGEQGANTQYF	TGTGCCGGGGAACAGGGGGCTAATACGCAGTATTTT
.	.	TRBJ1-6	TRBV11-2	CASSLGGWSENSPLHF	TGTGCCAGCAGCTTAGGAGGGTGGTCAGAGAATTCACCCCTCCACTTT
.	.	TRBJ1-1	TRBV30	CAWSVRWGTDTEAFF	TGTGCCTGGAGTGTACGTTGGGGCACGGACACTGAAGCTTTCTTT
.	few	TRBJ1-3	TRBV5-1	CASSLAGFGNTIYF	TGCGCCAGCAGCTTGGCAGGGTTTGGAAACACCATATATTTT
.	once	TRBJ1-5	TRBV6-5	CASKGDSNQPQHF	TGTGCCAGCAAGGGGGATAGCAATCAGCCCCAGCATTTT
TRBD2	once	TRBJ2-7	TRBV5-6	CASSLFSGGAGEQYF	TGTGCCAGCAGCTTGTTCTCCGGGGGAGCGGGGGAGCAGTACTTC
.	.	TRBJ2-5	TRBV3-1/TRBV3-2	CASSQDLERLETQYF	TGTGCCAGCAGCCAAGATCTTGAGAGGTTGGAGACCCAGTACTTC
.	.	TRBJ1-5	TRBV11-2	CASSLDLGNQPQHF	TGTGCCAGCAGCTTAGATCTCGGGAATCAGCCCCAGCATTTT
.	few	TRBJ1-5	TRBV19	CATKLLGTPNQPQHF	TGTGCCACCAAACTCCTCGGGACACCGAATCAGCCCCAGCATTTT
TRBD2	.	TRBJ2-1	TRBV7-9	CASRKGRGGNEQFF	TGTGCCAGCAGAAAAGGGCGGGGGGGCAATGAGCAGTTCTTC
TRBD2	.	TRBJ2-5	TRBV3-1/TRBV3-2	CASSQGLAGQETQYF	TGTGCCAGCAGCCAGGGACTAGCGGGGCAAGAGACCCAGTACTTC
TRBD1	.	TRBJ1-2	TRBV5-1	CASSLQGNGYTF	TGCGCCAGCAGCTTACAGGGGAATGGCTACACCTTC
.	.	TRBJ1-1	TRBV19	CASSTGLSTEAFF	TGTGCCAGTAGTACAGGGTTGAGCACTGAAGCTTTCTTT